The 8 T cell receptor beta chains listed next were all sequenced from one sample in a study of CD8+CD57+ T cells in acquired aplastic anemia. Genomic DNA, the template, was used for profiling of the TCR beta VDJ and CDR3. MiXCR, applied by TCRdb to the reads, yields one record per CDR3 protein. The sample records some 240,000 distinct CDR3 sequences, 30% to 40% being singletons. Sequencing was performed on sorted CD4+, CD8+, or CD8+CD57+ T cells (not recorded which) from PBMCs. The receptors originated from a human donor in good health, serving as a control.

Remarks on this clonotype: A read error may be the cause here, since a much bigger clone is one base away. The CDR3 end shows no conserved phenylalanine or tryptophan, and so a read error is likely. V and J are TRBV11-1 and TRBJ1-4; D call uncertain. The V and J ends lost 3 bases and 4 bases respectively, with 15 bases between them. The CDR3 extends over 16 amino acids. Germline loops: CDR1 SGHAT, CDR2 FQDESV (reference sequence). The CDR3 here is CASSFPHVQLNEKLFL. CDR3 sequence (DNA): TGTGCCAGCAGCTTCCCACACGTACAGCTTAATGAAAAACTGTTTTTA.

The chain is built from TRBV11-2 and TRBJ2-7; weak D call: TRBD2 (5 bases). V was clipped by 1 base and J by 4 bases, with 14 bases between them. The CDR3 length is 15 residues. Germline V gives CDR1 SGHAT, CDR2 FQNNGV. In DNA, the CDR3 is TGTGCCAGCAGCTTAGGGGATGTGCGGGTATACGAGCAGTACTTC. Protein product: CASSLGDVRVYEQYF.

This chain connects TRBV7-2 to TRBJ2-5; 7 bases are shared with TRBD1. Germline loops: CDR1 SGHTA, CDR2 FQGNSA. V shed 6 bases and J 0 bases; nucleotides not matched to a gene: 10. The CDR3 totals 16 residues. The CDR3, as DNA: TGTGCCAGCAGGAGGAAGGGACAGTCGGACCAAGAGACCCAGTACTTC. Amino acid sequence: CASRRKGQSDQETQYF.

The V call is TRBV12-3 or TRBV12-4, the J call TRBJ1-3, with no clear D. V lost 7 bases and J lost 3, with 19 bases in between. CDR3 length equals 16 residues. The CDR3 loop reads CASISPGQEGGNTIYF. DNA of the CDR3: TGTGCCAGCATTTCCCCCGGGCAGGAGGGTGGAAACACCATATATTTT.

This clonotype was picked up many times. The chain has TRBV24-1 and TRBJ2-1; no definite D call. Germline CDR1 reads KGHDR; CDR2 reads SFDVKD. V was cut by 4 bases and J by 11 bases, with 14 bases left in between. The CDR3 sequence is 13 residues long. CDR3 DNA sequence: TGTGCCACCAGTGAGGTTAGTCTGCATCAGCAGTTCTTC. It translates to CATSEVSLHQQFF.

This clonotype has a count of ten or more. V usage is TRBV20-1 and J usage is TRBJ2-5, with 10 bases identical to TRBD2. CDR1 is DFQATT and CDR2 is SNEGSKA in the germline V gene (reference sequence). The V and J ends lost 0 bases and 2 bases, in that order; junction bases with no gene match: 6. The CDR3 is made up of 16 amino acids. The CDR3 protein is CSARDITSGNQETQYF. The CDR3 DNA reads as TGCAGTGCTAGAGATATCACTAGCGGGAATCAAGAGACCCAGTACTTC.

V is TRBV27 and J is TRBJ2-7; TRBD1 agrees at 10 bases. Germline assignment: CDR1 MNHEY and CDR2 SMNVEV (reference sequence). Trimming at V came to 4 bases and at J to 12 bases, leaving 12 bases not matched to a gene. The length of the CDR3 is 14 residues. In nucleotides, the CDR3 is TGTGCCAGCAGTTCCCTGACAGGGGGCGCCCTCGGGTACTTC. Translation: CASSSLTGGALGYF.

A word on this clonotype: A much bigger clone sits one base away, suggesting this may be a read error. The genes are TRBV12-3 or TRBV12-4 and TRBJ2-7, with 10 bases matching TRBD1. The CDR3 runs 14 residues. The CDR3 coding sequence is TGTACCAGCAGTACCCGGGACAGGGGTGTCGAGCAGTACTTC. It translates to CTSSTRDRGVEQYF.